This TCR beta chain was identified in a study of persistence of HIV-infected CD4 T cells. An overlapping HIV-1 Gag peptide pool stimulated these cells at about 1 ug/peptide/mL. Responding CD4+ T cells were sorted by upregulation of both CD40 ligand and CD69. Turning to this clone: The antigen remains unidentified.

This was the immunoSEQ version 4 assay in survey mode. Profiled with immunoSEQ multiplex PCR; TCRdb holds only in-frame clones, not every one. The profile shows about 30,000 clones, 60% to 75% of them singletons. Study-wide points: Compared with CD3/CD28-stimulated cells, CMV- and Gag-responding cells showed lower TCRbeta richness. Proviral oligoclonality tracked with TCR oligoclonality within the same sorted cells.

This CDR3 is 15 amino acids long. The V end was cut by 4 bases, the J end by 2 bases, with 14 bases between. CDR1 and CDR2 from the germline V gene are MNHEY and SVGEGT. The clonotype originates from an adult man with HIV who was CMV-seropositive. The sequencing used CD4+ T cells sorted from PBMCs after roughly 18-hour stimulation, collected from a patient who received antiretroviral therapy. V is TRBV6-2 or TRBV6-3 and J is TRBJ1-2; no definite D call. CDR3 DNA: TGTGCCAGCAGTTCCCCATCGAGGGCCAACTATGGCTACACCTTC. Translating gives CASSSPSRANYGYTF.